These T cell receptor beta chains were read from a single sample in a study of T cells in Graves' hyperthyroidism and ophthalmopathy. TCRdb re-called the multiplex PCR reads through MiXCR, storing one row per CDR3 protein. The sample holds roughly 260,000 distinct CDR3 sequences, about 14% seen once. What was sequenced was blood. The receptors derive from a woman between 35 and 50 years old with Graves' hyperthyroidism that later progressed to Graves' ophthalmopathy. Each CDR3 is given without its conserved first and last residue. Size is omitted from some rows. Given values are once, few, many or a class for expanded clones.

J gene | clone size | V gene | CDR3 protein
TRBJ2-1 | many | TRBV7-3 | ASSSQGLSDEQF
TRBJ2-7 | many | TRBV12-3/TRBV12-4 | ASSLGGISWTSGRLSYEQY
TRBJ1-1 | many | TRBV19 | ATQYIGGTDTEAF
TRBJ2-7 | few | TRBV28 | ASSLTGFFHEQY
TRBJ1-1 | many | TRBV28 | ASSPPGGWPEAF
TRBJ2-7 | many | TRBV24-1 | ATSDNNLYEQY
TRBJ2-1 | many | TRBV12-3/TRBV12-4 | ASSQTQLVQGYNEQF
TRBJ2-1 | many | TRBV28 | ASSFTRLSSYNEQF
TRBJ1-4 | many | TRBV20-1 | SARRPTNEKLF
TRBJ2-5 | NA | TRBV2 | ASGVKETQY
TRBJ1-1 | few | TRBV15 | VTSRDPALGNTEAF
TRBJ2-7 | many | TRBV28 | ASSPQGRYEQY
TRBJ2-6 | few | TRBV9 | ASSDGDTLHRSGANVLT
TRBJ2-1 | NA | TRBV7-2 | ASNFPGHHNEQF
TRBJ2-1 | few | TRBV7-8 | ASSLGTAVNSYNEQF
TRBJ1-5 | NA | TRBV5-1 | ASSLAAGGYSNQPQH
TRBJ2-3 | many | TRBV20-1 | SARSGTSTDTQY
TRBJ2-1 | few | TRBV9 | ASSVVGTSNEQF
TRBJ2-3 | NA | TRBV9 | ASTESGRVTDTQY
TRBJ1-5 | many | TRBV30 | AFGGGNQPQH
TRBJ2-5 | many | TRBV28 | ASAGLETQY
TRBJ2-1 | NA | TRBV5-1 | ASSLVGAGTYSYNEQF
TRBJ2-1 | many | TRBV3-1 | ASSQLAGENEQF
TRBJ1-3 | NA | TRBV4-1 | ASSRSDGSGNTIY
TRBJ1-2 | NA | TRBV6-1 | ASSAGYGYT
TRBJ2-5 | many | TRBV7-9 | ASSLWTSGLRETQY
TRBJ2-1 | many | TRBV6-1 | ASSFTSPGGRITVNEQF
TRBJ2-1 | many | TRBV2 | ASSGWTSGPSYNEQF
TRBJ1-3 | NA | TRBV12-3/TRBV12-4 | AGSLNRQSSGNTIY
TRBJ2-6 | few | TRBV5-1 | ASSLYGSSGANVLT
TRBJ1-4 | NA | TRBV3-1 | ASSQGFREHEKLF
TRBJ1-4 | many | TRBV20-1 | SARMGGQTNEKLF
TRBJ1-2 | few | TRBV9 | ASSGGGLSFSGYT
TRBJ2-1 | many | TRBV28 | ASSLLQGLYNEQF
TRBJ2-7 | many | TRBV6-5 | ASSYSISGRRGQDEQY
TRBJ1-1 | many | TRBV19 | ASRRGETGQGEAF
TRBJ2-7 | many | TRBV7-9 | ASSFSLADEQY
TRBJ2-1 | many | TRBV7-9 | ASSLFGRPNEQF
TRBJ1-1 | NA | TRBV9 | ASSGDREMRSTEAF
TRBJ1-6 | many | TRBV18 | ASSPRTGLNNSPLH
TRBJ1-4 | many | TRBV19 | ASSQGYGEKLF
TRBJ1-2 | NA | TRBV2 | ASSEHMDYGYT
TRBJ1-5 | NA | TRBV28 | ASMPGGHQPQH
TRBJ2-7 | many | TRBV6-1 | ASRYTASGLGEQY
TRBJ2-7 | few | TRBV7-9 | ASSVTEGETRPDEQY
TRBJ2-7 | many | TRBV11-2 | ASSPGQGGYEQY
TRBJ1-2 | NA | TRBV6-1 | APRDVTNYGYT
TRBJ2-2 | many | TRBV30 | AWSSGMNTGELF
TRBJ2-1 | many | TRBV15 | AIGTSGILVYNEQF
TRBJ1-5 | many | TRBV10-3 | AIKGEASNQPQH
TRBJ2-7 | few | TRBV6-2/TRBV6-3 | ASSYSGLAGGYEQY
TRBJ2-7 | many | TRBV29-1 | SVEDRGEYEQY